This is a list of T cell receptor beta chains from one sample in a study of shared clonotypes between healthy human individuals. The table came from immunoSEQ multiplex PCR; TCRdb's copy has only in-frame clones and leaves some out. The sample consists of around 1 million clones, over 75% of them appearing once. The sample was memory CD4+ T cells sorted from blood. These receptors all come from a man aged 18 to 35 in good health. CDR3s include the opening cysteine and the closing phenylalanine or tryptophan. D genes are given only for firm matches. Some rows have no size entry. The others give once, few or many, or a class for an expanded clone.

v_call	clone_size	j_call	cdr3_length	d_call	cdr3_aa	cdr3_nt
TRBV27	once	TRBJ2-7	14	TRBD1	CASTSGTGAYEQYF	TGTGCCAGCACCTCCGGGACAGGGGCTTACGAGCAGTACTTC
TRBV4-1	-	TRBJ1-1	16	TRBD1	CASSQDGQGARTEAFF	TGCGCCAGCAGCCAAGATGGCCAGGGGGCGCGAACTGAAGCTTTCTTT
TRBV7-9	-	TRBJ1-5	18	TRBD1	CASSLAPRQGGSNQPQHF	TGTGCCAGCAGCTTAGCGCCGCGACAGGGTGGGAGCAATCAGCCCCAGCATTTT
TRBV18	few	TRBJ2-3	13	-	CASSSAGRDTQYF	TGTGCCAGCTCCTCTGCAGGACGTGATACGCAGTATTTT
TRBV5-6	-	TRBJ1-3	12	-	CASSLVGNTIYF	TGTGCCAGCAGCTTGGTTGGAAACACCATATATTTT
TRBV6-1	many	TRBJ1-4	13	-	CASSTNGGEKLFF	TGTGCCAGCAGCACCAACGGAGGAGAAAAACTGTTTTTT
TRBV10-3	few	TRBJ1-4	15	TRBD1	CAISESKGQGEKLFF	TGTGCCATCAGTGAGTCGAAAGGACAGGGGGAAAAACTGTTTTTT
TRBV11-2	-	TRBJ2-1	15	-	CASSQGSIQNNEQFF	TGTGCCAGCAGCCAGGGGTCGATCCAGAACAATGAGCAGTTCTTC
TRBV5-1	-	TRBJ2-5	17	TRBD1	CASSLAPWDRAGETQYF	TGCGCCAGCAGCTTGGCCCCATGGGACAGGGCGGGCGAGACCCAGTACTTC
TRBV5-1	-	TRBJ1-2	14	-	CASSLELQNYGYTF	TGCGCCAGCAGCTTGGAACTACAGAACTATGGCTACACCTTC
TRBV27	-	TRBJ1-3	15	-	CASSSAGGSGNTIYF	TGTGCCAGCAGTTCGGCGGGGGGCTCAGGAAACACCATATATTTT
TRBV2	-	TRBJ1-2	13	TRBD1	CASSDRTGYGYTF	TGTGCCAGCAGTGATAGGACAGGGTATGGCTACACCTTC
TRBV30	-	TRBJ1-2	11	-	CAWFGHYGYTF	TGTGCCTGGTTCGGCCACTATGGCTACACCTTC
TRBV27	many	TRBJ2-5	14	-	CASSLAPQYGTQYF	TGTGCCAGCAGTTTAGCCCCACAATATGGGACCCAGTACTTC
TRBV6-5	-	TRBJ2-7	13	-	CASSLLSDYEQYF	TGTGCCAGCAGCCTCCTTAGCGATTACGAGCAGTACTTC
TRBV7-9	-	TRBJ1-3	14	-	CASRDGISGNTIYF	TGTGCCAGCAGGGACGGGATCTCTGGAAACACCATATATTTT
TRBV6-1	-	TRBJ1-1	13	-	CASSGVGHTEAFF	TGTGCCAGCTCGGGGGTAGGGCACACTGAAGCTTTCTTT
TRBV7-9	-	TRBJ1-6	15	-	CASRTSDSLISPLHF	TGTGCCAGCCGAACCTCGGACAGCCTTATTTCACCCCTCCACTTT
TRBV19	-	TRBJ1-4	15	TRBD1	CASQARGQGSEKLFF	TGTGCCAGTCAAGCGCGGGGACAGGGCAGTGAAAAACTGTTTTTT
TRBV18	-	TRBJ1-2	19	-	CASSPAADLIQRLDYGYTF	TGTGCCAGCTCACCGGCCGCGGACCTTATTCAACGGCTCGACTATGGCTACACCTTC
TRBV11-2	-	TRBJ2-7	14	-	CASSLRGNYYEQYF	TGTGCCAGCAGCTTACGCGGGAACTACTACGAGCAGTACTTC
TRBV10-3	-	TRBJ2-5	14	TRBD2	CAISRLAGDETQYF	TGTGCCATCAGTCGCCTAGCGGGAGATGAGACCCAGTACTTC
TRBV30	-	TRBJ1-1	15	-	CAWSGEALINTEAFF	TGTGCCTGGAGTGGGGAGGCCTTAATTAACACTGAAGCTTTCTTT
TRBV29-1	once	TRBJ2-2	14	TRBD2	CSVAAGENTGELFF	TGCAGCGTTGCAGCGGGGGAGAACACCGGGGAGCTGTTTTTT
TRBV9	-	TRBJ2-3	17	TRBD2	CASSQPPGTSLIGTQYF	TGTGCCAGCAGCCAACCCCCGGGGACTAGTCTAATAGGTACGCAGTATTTT
TRBV28	-	TRBJ1-2	12	-	CASSLESFRYTF	TGTGCCAGCAGTTTGGAGAGTTTTCGCTACACCTTC
TRBV5-4	-	TRBJ2-3	17	TRBD2	CASSLRTSGQSTDTQYF	TGTGCCAGCAGCCTGCGGACTAGCGGCCAAAGCACAGATACGCAGTATTTT
TRBV9	-	TRBJ1-1	13	-	CASSSVENTEAFF	TGTGCCAGCAGCTCAGTGGAGAACACTGAAGCTTTCTTT
TRBV28	-	TRBJ2-2	18	TRBD1	CASSFGSQGAKYTGELFF	TGTGCCAGCAGTTTTGGGAGTCAGGGGGCGAAATACACCGGGGAGCTGTTTTTT
TRBV30	-	TRBJ1-4	12	-	CAWSIFDEKLFF	TGTGCCTGGAGCATTTTTGACGAAAAACTGTTTTTT